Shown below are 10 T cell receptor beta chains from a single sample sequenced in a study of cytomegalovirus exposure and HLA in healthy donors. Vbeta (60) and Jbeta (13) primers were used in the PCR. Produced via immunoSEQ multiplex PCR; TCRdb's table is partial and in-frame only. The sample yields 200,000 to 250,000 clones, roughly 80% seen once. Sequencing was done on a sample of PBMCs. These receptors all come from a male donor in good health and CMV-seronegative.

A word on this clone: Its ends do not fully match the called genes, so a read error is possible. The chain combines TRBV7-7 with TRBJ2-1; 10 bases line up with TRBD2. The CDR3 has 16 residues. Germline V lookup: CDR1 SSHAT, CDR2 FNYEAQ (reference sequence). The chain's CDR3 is CASSLGVAGGLNEQFF. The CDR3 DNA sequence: TGTGCTAGCAGCTTAGGGGTAGCGGGAGGACTCAATGAGCAGTTCTTC.

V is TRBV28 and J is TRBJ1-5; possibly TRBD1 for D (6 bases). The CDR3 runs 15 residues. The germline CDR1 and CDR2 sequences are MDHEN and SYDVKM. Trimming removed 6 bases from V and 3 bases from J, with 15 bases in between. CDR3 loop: CASSPGGAFNQPQHF. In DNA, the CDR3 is TGTGCCAGCAGCCCCGGGGGGGCTTTCAATCAGCCCCAGCATTTT.

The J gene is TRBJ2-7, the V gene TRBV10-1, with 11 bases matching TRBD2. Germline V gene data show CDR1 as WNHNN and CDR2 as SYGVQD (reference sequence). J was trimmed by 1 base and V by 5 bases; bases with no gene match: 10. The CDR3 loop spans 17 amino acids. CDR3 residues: CASSPGLAEVTSYEQYF. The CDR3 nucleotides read TGCGCCAGCAGTCCGGGACTAGCGGAGGTGACATCCTACGAGCAGTACTTC.

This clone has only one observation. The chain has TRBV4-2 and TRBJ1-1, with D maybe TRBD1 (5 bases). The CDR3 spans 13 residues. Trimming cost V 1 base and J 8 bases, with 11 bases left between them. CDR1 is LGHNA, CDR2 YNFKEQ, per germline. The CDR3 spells CASSQVPGGEAFF. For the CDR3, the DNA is TGTGCCAGCAGCCAAGTGCCGGGGGGAGAAGCTTTCTTT.

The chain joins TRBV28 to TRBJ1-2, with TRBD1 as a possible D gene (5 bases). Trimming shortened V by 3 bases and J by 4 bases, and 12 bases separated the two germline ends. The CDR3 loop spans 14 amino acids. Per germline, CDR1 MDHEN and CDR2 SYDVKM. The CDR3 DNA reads TGTGCCAGCAGTTTCCCCCAGGGCATCTATGGCTACACCTTC. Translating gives CASSFPQGIYGYTF.

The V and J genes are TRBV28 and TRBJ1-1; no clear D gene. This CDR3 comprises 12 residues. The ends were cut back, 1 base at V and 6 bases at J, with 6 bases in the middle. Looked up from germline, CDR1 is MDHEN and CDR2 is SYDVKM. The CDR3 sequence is CASSLFRAEAFF. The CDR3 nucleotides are TGTGCCAGCAGTTTATTCCGGGCTGAAGCTTTCTTT.

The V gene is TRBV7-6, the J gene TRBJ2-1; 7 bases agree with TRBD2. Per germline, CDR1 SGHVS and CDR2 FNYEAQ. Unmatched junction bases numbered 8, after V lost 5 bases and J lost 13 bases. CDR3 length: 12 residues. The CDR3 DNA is TGTGCCAGCAGCCCCCCGGGACTACCCCAGTTCTTC. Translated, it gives CASSPPGLPQFF.

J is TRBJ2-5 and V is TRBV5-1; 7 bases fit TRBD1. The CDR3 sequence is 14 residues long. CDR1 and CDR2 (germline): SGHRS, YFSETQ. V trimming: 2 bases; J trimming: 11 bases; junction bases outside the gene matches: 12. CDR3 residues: CASSLGGVVEEQYF. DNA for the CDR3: TGCGCCAGCAGCTTAGGGGGCGTCGTGGAGGAGCAGTACTTC.

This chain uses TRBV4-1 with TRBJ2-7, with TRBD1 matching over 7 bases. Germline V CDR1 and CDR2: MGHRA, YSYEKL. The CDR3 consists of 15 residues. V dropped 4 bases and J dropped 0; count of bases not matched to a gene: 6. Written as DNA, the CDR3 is TGCGCCAGCAGCCGCGTCGGGGACAGCTCCTACGAGCAGTACTTC. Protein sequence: CASSRVGDSSYEQYF.

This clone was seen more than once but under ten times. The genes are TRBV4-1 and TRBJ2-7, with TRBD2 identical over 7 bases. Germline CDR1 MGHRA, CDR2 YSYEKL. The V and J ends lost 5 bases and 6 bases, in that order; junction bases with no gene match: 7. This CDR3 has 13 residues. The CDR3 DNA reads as TGCGCCAGCAGCAACCCGGGACTACCCGAGCAGTACTTC. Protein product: CASSNPGLPEQYF.